The rows below give T cell receptor beta chains drawn from one sample of a study of T cells in Graves' hyperthyroidism and ophthalmopathy. TCRdb re-called the multiplex PCR reads through MiXCR, storing one row per CDR3 protein. The table lists 250,000 to 300,000 distinct CDR3 sequences, 12% to 15% of them singletons. The source material was blood. The receptors were gathered from a woman in her fifties or sixties with Graves' hyperthyroidism that later progressed to Graves' ophthalmopathy. CDR3s include the opening cysteine and the closing phenylalanine or tryptophan. The D gene is left open where the match is weak. Size is omitted from some rows. Given values are once, few, many or a class for expanded clones.

clone size,J gene,D gene,V gene,CDR3 DNA,CDR3 protein
-,TRBJ2-5,TRBD2,TRBV28,TGTGCCAGCAGCCTGGGGTGGGAAACTAGCGGGAGTTGGGAGACCCAGTACTTC,CASSLGWETSGSWETQYF
many,TRBJ2-7,TRBD1,TRBV7-6,TGTGCCAGCAGCCTAAGGGACAGGGTGTTTGCAGGCGAGCAGTACTTC,CASSLRDRVFAGEQYF
few,TRBJ2-2,TRBD2,TRBV14,TGTGCCAGCAGGAGGAGCGGGAGGGCCACCGGGGAGCTGTTTTTT,CASRRSGRATGELFF
many,TRBJ1-2,TRBD1,TRBV20-1,TGCAGTGCTAGAAGCGGACAGGGACGAGGGTATGGCTACACCTTC,CSARSGQGRGYGYTF
-,TRBJ2-7,-,TRBV11-3,TGTGCCAGCAGTTTCAGCCGGGCCACCTACGAGCAGTACTTC,CASSFSRATYEQYF
many,TRBJ1-1,-,TRBV19,TGTGCCAGTACTGTCGGGGGGAGGCTGGAATCGAACACTGAAGCTTTCTTT,CASTVGGRLESNTEAFF
many,TRBJ2-1,-,TRBV2,TGTGCCGGGAAGTTAGCGATATACAGTGAGCAGTTCTTC,CAGKLAIYSEQFF
many,TRBJ2-3,TRBD2,TRBV6-1,TGTGCCAGCAGTGACCCCAGACTAGCGGGAGGCCCAGATACGCAGTATTTT,CASSDPRLAGGPDTQYF
many,TRBJ2-1,TRBD2,TRBV28,TGTGCCAGCAGTGCTGGGACTAGCTCCTACAATGAGCAGTTCTTC,CASSAGTSSYNEQFF
many,TRBJ2-2,-,TRBV6-5,TGTGCCAGCAGTTACTCGAAGAGCCTAGGTGGCGGGGAGCTGTTTTTT,CASSYSKSLGGGELFF
many,TRBJ1-2,TRBD1,TRBV28,TGTGCCAGCAGTTTATCACAGGGGGCTTTCGTCTATGGCTACACCTTC,CASSLSQGAFVYGYTF
many,TRBJ2-7,-,TRBV18,TGTGCCAGCTCACCTATGGGCGGGACCACTGACGAGCAGTACTTC,CASSPMGGTTDEQYF
many,TRBJ2-5,-,TRBV11-2,TGTGCCAGCAGCCCCTGGGACACGGAGGAGACCCAGTACTTC,CASSPWDTEETQYF
many,TRBJ2-1,TRBD2,TRBV7-3,TGTGCCAGCAGCTCGGGCGGGAGTCACCGCCTCATTGAGCAGTTCTTC,CASSSGGSHRLIEQFF
-,TRBJ1-6,-,TRBV20-1,TGCAGTGCTATCCCAGGGAATAATTCACCCCTCCACTTT,CSAIPGNNSPLHF
many,TRBJ2-7,-,TRBV3-1,TGTGCCAGCAGCCAAATGACGTACGAGCAGTACTTC,CASSQMTYEQYF
-,TRBJ2-7,TRBD2,TRBV28,TGTGCCAGCAGTAGGACTAGCGGGAGGTTTACACACTACGAGCAGTACTTC,CASSRTSGRFTHYEQYF
-,TRBJ2-1,-,TRBV20-1,TGCAGTGCCCCCGGGGGCCTCAGCAATGAGCAGTTCTTC,CSAPGGLSNEQFF
many,TRBJ1-4,TRBD1,TRBV5-1,TGCGCCAGCAGTCAAGGAGGGGGCGGCGGTGGTGAAAAACTGTTTTTT,CASSQGGGGGGEKLFF
many,TRBJ2-2,-,TRBV2,TGTGCCAGCAGTGTACTAACCGCCACCGGGGAGCTGTTTTTT,CASSVLTATGELFF
many,TRBJ2-7,-,TRBV28,TGTGCCAGCAGCTCCTACAGGGGAGGGACCTACGAGCAGTACTTC,CASSSYRGGTYEQYF
few,TRBJ2-5,-,TRBV13,TGTGCCAGCAGCTTAGGCGGGGTACTACAAGAGACCCAGTACTTC,CASSLGGVLQETQYF
many,TRBJ1-5,-,TRBV28,TGTGCCAGCACATTACAGAATCAGCCCCAGCATTTT,CASTLQNQPQHF
many,TRBJ2-1,-,TRBV7-9,TGTGCCAGCAGTGGAGGGGTAACGTCAGAGCAGTTCTTC,CASSGGVTSEQFF
many,TRBJ2-7,TRBD2,TRBV15,TGTGCCACCAGCAGAGCACTAGCGCGTTTCTACGAGCAGTACTTC,CATSRALARFYEQYF
many,TRBJ2-1,TRBD2,TRBV20-1,TGCAGTGCTAGAGATCAAGGACTAGCGGGCAAGCCAAGGAGCTCCTACAATGAGCAGTTCTTC,CSARDQGLAGKPRSSYNEQFF
few,TRBJ2-7,TRBD1,TRBV3-1,TGTGCCAGCAGCCCCCTGGGACAGGGTTCTTACGAGCAGCACTTC,CASSPLGQGSYEQHF
many,TRBJ1-1,-,TRBV28,TGTGCCAGCAGTTCGGGCCTGAGGGGCACTGAAGCTTTCTTT,CASSSGLRGTEAFF
few,TRBJ1-4,TRBD1,TRBV24-1,TGTGCCACCATGGGACAGGCGGACGAAAAACTGTTTTTT,CATMGQADEKLFF
many,TRBJ1-5,-,TRBV30,TGTGCCTGGAGTGGGGGGGGTTTACAGCCCCAGCATTTT,CAWSGGGLQPQHF
many,TRBJ2-3,-,TRBV10-3,TGTGCCACCCAAGTTCAGGGGGGGGTGGACACAGATACGCAGTATTTT,CATQVQGGVDTDTQYF
few,TRBJ2-7,-,TRBV20-1,TGCAGTGCTAGAGTTAGGCAGGGGTCCTACGAGCAGTACTTC,CSARVRQGSYEQYF
once,TRBJ1-3,-,TRBV20-1,TGCAGTGCTAGAGATCGTACAGGATGGAACACCATATATTTT,CSARDRTGWNTIYF
many,TRBJ1-1,-,TRBV20-1,TGCAGTGCTAGTGCAGGGGCCCACACTGAAGCTTTCTTT,CSASAGAHTEAFF
-,TRBJ2-1,TRBD2,TRBV5-4,TGTGCCAGCAGCTTCCAAGCGGGACTACCAACTGGCAATGAGCAGTTCTTC,CASSFQAGLPTGNEQFF
-,TRBJ2-2,-,TRBV29-1,TGCAGCGTTGGTGGGGGGCCGAACACCGGGGAGCTGTTTTTT,CSVGGGPNTGELFF
-,TRBJ1-3,TRBD1,TRBV12-3/TRBV12-4,TGTGCCAGCAGTTGGGACAGGGGTGGAAACACCATATATTTT,CASSWDRGGNTIYF
-,TRBJ2-7,TRBD2,TRBV20-1,TGCAGTGCTAGAGTGAGCGGGACTGCCGAGCAGTACTTC,CSARVSGTAEQYF
few,TRBJ1-1,-,TRBV10-2,TGCGCCAGCAGTGAGGTTCCGGGAAGTGAAGCTTTCTTT,CASSEVPGSEAFF
many,TRBJ1-2,-,TRBV20-1,TGCAGTGCCTATGGCGGAGAGGAGAGGGGCTACACCTTC,CSAYGGEERGYTF
-,TRBJ1-4,-,TRBV7-9,TGTGCCAGCAGCCCATACATCGTCCCCGGTGAAAAACTGTTTTTT,CASSPYIVPGEKLFF
many,TRBJ2-7,TRBD2,TRBV5-1,TGCGCCAGCAGCGCCGCCACTAGCGGGAGAATCAACGAGCAGTACTTC,CASSAATSGRINEQYF